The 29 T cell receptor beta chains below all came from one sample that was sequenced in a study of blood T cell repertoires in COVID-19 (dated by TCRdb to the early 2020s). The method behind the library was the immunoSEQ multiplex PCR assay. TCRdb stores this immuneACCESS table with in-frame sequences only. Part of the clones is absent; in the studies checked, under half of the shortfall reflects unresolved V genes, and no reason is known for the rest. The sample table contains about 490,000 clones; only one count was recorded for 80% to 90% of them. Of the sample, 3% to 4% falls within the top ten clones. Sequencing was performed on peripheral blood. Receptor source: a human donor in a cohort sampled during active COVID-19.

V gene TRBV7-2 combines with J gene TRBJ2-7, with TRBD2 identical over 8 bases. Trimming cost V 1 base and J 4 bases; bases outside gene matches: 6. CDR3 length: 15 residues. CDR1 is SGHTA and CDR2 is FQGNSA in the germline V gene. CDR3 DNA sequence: TGTGCCAGCAGCTTAGGAACTAGCGGACCTTACGAGCAGTACTTC. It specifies CASSLGTSGPYEQYF.

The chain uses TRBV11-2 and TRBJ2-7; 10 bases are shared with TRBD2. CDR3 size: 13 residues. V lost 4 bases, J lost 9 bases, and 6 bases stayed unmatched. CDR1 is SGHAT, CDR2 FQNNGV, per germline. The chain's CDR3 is CASSSGLAVGQYF. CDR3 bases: TGTGCCAGCAGCTCCGGACTAGCGGTAGGGCAGTACTTC. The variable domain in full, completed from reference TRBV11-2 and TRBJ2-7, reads EAGVAQSPRYKIIEKRQSVAFWCNPISGHATLYWYQQILGQGPKLLIQFQNNGVVDDSQLPKDRFSAERLKGVDSTLKIQPAKLEDSAVYLCASSSGLAVGQYFGPGTRLTVT.

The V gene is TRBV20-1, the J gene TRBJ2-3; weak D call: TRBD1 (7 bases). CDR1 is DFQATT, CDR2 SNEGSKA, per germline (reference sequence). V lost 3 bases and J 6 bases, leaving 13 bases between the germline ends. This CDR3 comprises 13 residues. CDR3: CSASPGGQDTQYF. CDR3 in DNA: TGCAGTGCTAGTCCCGGGGGACAGGATACGCAGTATTTT.

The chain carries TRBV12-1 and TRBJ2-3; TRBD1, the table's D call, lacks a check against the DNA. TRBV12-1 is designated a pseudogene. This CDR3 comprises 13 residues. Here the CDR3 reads CASLGQGTDTQYF. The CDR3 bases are TGTGCCAGCTTGGGACAGGGCACAGATACGCAGTATTTT.

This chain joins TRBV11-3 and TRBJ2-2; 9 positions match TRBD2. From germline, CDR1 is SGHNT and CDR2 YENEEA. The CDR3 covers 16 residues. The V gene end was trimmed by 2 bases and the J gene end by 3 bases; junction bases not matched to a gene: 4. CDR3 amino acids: CASSLLTSGHTGELFF. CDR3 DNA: TGTGCCAGCAGCTTACTGACTAGCGGACACACCGGGGAGCTGTTTTTT.

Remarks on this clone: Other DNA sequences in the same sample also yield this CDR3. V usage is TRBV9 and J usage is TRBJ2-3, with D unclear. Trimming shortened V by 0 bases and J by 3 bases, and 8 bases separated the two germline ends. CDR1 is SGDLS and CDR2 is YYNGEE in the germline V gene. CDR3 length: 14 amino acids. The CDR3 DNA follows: TGTGCCAGCAGCGTAGACTACCAAACAGATACGCAGTATTTT. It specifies CASSVDYQTDTQYF.

The CDR3 reads CASSSTGAKETQYF. Written as DNA, the CDR3 is TGTGCCAGCAGCTCGACAGGGGCGAAAGAGACCCAGTACTTC. The chain joins TRBV5-6 to TRBJ2-5; TRBD1 agrees at 8 bases. Germline CDR1 is SGHDT and CDR2 is YYEEEE. The CDR3 has 14 residues. J gave up 3 bases and V 3 bases, and 4 bases lay outside the gene matches.

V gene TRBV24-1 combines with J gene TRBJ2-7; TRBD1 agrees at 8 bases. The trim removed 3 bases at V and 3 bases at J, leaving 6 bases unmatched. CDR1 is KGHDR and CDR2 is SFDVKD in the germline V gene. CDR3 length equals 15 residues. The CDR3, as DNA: TGTGCCACCAGTGATCCCCGGGACAGGAGCTACGAGCAGTACTTC. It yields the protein CATSDPRDRSYEQYF.

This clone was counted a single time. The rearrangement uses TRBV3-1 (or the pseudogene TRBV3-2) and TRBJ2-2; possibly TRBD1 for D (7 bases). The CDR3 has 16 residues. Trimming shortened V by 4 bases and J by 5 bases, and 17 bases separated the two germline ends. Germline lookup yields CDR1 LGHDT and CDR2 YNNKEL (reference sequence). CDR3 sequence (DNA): TGTGCCAGCAGCCCGTCGGAGGGGGCGCGTACCGGGGAGCTGTTTTTT. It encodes CASSPSEGARTGELFF.

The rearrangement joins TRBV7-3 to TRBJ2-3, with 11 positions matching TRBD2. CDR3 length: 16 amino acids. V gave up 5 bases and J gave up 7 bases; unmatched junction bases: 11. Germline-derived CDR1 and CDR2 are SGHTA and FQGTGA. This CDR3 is CASSPMATSGSHTQYF. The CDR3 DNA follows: TGTGCCAGCAGCCCCATGGCAACTAGCGGGAGTCATACGCAGTATTTT.

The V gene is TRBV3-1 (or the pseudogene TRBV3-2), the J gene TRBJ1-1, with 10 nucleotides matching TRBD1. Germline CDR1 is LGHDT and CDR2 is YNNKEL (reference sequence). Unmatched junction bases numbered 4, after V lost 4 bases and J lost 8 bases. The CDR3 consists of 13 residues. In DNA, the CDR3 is TGTGCCAGCAGCCCTTGGGACAGGGGCGAAGCTTTCTTT. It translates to CASSPWDRGEAFF.

CDR3: CAWSTGFEGGRVDEQFF. The CDR3 DNA reads TGTGCCTGGAGTACGGGTTTTGAAGGCGGGAGAGTCGATGAGCAGTTCTTC. The chain couples TRBV30 to TRBJ2-1; 7 nucleotides align to TRBD2. The CDR3 is made up of 17 amino acids. V lost 2 bases, J lost 8 bases, and 18 bases stayed unmatched. CDR1 is GTSNPN and CDR2 is SVGIG in the germline V gene (reference sequence).

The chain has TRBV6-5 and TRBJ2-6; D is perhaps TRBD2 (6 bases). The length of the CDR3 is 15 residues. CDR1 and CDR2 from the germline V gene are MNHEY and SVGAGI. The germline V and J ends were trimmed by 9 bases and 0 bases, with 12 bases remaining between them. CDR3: CASNGGLSGANVLTF. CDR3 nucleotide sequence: TGTGCCAGTAACGGGGGACTCTCTGGGGCCAACGTCCTGACTTTC.

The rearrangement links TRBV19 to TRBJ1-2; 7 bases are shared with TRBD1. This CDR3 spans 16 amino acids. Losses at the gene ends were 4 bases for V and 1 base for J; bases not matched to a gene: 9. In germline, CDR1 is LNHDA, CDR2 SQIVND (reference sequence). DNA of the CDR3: TGTGCCAGTAGTAAGGCCCGGACAGGCTTTAACTATGGCTACACCTTC. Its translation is CASSKARTGFNYGYTF.

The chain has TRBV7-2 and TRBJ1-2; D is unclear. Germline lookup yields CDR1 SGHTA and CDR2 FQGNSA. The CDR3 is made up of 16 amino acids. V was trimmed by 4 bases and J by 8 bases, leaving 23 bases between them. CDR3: CASSSGGLRDIWGYTF. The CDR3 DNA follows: TGTGCCAGCAGCTCCGGTGGACTGAGAGATATTTGGGGCTACACCTTC.

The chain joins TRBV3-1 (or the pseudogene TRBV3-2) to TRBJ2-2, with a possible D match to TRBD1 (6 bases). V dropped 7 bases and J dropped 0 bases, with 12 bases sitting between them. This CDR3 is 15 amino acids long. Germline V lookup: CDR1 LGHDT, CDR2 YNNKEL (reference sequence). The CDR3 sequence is CASTRTDANTGELFF. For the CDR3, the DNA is TGTGCCAGCACCAGGACAGACGCGAACACCGGGGAGCTGTTTTTT.

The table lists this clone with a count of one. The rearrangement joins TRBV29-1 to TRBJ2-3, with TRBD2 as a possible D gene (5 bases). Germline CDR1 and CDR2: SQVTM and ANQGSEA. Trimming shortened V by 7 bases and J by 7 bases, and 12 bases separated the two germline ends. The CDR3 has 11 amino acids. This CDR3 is CSGRNGNTQYF. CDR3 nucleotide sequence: TGCAGCGGAAGGAACGGGAATACGCAGTATTTT.

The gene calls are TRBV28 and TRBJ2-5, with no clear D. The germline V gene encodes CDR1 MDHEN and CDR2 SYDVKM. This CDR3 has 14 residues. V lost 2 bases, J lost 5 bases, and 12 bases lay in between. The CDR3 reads CASSLVPSVETQYF. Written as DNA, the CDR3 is TGTGCCAGCAGTTTAGTCCCCTCAGTGGAGACCCAGTACTTC.

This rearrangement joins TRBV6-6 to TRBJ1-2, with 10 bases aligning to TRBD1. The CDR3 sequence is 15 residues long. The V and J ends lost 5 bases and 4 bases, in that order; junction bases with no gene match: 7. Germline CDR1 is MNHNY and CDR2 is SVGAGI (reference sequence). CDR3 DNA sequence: TGTGCCAGCAGTGACGGGACAGGGGTCCCCTATGGCTACACCTTC. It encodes CASSDGTGVPYGYTF.

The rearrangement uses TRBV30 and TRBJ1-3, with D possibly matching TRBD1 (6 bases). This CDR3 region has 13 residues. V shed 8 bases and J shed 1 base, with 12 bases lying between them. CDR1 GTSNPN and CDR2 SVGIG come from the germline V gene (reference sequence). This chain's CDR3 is CANHGQSGNTIYF. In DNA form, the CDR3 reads TGTGCCAACCATGGACAGTCTGGAAACACCATATATTTT.

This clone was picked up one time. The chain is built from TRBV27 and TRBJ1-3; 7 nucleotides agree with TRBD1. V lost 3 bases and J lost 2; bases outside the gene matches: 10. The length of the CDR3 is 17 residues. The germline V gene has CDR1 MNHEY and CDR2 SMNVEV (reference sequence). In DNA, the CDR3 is TGTGCCAGCAGTTTTCAGGGGGGATCAGGGACTGGAAACACCATATATTTT. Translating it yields CASSFQGGSGTGNTIYF.

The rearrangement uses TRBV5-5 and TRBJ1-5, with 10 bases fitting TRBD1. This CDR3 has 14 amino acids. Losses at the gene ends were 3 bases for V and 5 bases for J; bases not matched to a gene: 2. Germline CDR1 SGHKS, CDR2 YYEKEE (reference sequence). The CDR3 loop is CASSWGTGDQPQHF. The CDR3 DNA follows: TGTGCCAGCAGCTGGGGGACAGGGGATCAGCCCCAGCATTTT.

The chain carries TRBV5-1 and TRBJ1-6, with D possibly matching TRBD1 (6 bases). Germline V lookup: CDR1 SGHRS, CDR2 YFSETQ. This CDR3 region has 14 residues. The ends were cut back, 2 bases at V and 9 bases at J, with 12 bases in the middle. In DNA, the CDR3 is TGCGCCAGCAGCTTACTACAGGGCAGTTCACCCCTCCACTTT. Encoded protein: CASSLLQGSSPLHF.

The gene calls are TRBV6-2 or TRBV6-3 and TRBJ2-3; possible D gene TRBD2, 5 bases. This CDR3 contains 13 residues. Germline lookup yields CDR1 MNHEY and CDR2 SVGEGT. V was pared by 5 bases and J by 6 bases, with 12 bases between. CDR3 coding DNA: TGTGCCAGCAGTAGAGGGTGGCGGGATACGCAGTATTTT. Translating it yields CASSRGWRDTQYF.

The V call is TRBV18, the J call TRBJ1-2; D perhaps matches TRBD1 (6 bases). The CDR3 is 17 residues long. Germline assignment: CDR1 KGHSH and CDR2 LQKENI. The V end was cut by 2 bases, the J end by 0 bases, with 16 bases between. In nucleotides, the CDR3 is TGTGCCAGCTCACCAAGAGCGGACAGCTCCTCTAACTATGGCTACACCTTC. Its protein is CASSPRADSSSNYGYTF.

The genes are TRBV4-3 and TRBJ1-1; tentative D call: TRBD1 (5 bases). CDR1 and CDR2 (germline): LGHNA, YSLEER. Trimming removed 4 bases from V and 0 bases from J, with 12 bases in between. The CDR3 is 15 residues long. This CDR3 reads CASSPGRGMNTEAFF. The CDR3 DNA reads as TGCGCCAGCAGCCCAGGGCGGGGGATGAACACTGAAGCTTTCTTT.

CDR3 DNA sequence: TGTGCCAGCAGCCTTGAGCGGGCTAGGGGTGAGCAGTTCTTC. Its translation: CASSLERARGEQFF. The rearrangement joins TRBV7-3 to TRBJ2-1; D possibly corresponds to TRBD2 (6 bases). The CDR3 is 14 residues long. Per germline, CDR1 SGHTA and CDR2 FQGTGA. The ends were cut back, 5 bases at V and 9 bases at J, with 17 bases in the middle. Full variable domain (remainder filled in from reference TRBV7-3 and TRBJ2-1): GAGVSQTPSNKVTEKGKYVELRCDPISGHTALYWYRQSLGQGPEFLIYFQGTGAADDSGLPNDRFFAVRPEGSVSTLKIQRTERGDSAVYLCASSLERARGEQFFGPGTRLTVL.

The CDR3 reads CASSYLTQGYEAFF. In nucleotides, the CDR3 is TGTGCCAGCAGTTACCTGACCCAGGGATATGAAGCTTTCTTT. This rearrangement joins TRBV6-6 to TRBJ1-1; weak D call: TRBD1 (5 bases). Looked up from germline, CDR1 is MNHNY and CDR2 is SVGAGI (reference sequence). Trimming removed 2 bases from V and 7 bases from J, with 14 bases in between. This CDR3 has 14 amino acids.

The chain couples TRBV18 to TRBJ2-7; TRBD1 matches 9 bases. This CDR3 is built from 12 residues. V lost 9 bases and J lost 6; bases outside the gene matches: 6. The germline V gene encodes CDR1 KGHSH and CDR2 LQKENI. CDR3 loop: CASFSDRGEQYF. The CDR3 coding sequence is TGTGCCAGTTTTTCGGACAGGGGCGAGCAGTACTTC.